The text below deals with one T cell receptor beta chain. It lacks a known antigen. No base quality values were provided; no much bigger clone lies one nucleotide off. Ficoll-Paque density gradient centrifugation was the method used to isolate PBMCs. This record belongs to a study of T-cell memory formation after mild COVID-19 listed by TCRdb under 2021. Regarding the study in general: TCR sequence clusters from the two donors were found to be largely donor specific. In two donors, T-cell clones that expanded and contracted after mild COVID-19 were followed by sequencing TCRalpha and TCRbeta repertoires longitudinally. Two young, previously healthy adult volunteers made up the cohort, one male and one female. Broader findings and caveats from the paper: The detection of some responding clones in pre-infection memory suggests that pre-existing cross-reactive memory T cells joined the SARS-CoV-2 response. Clones contracting from day 15 to 85 had balanced CD4/CD8 phenotypes, while a second wave expanding from day 15 to 37 was biased towards CD4+. Only a couple of mild cases were covered in the study, and larger cohorts including severe cases with pre-infection samples were considered necessary. SARS-CoV-2 specificity of the second-wave clones peaking on day 37 was not confirmed. Contracting CD4+ clones were located mainly in the CM and EM memory subsets, whereas CD8+ clones were found to be enriched in EMRA.

A distance of 9 bases separates the germline ends of V and J, which lose 10 bases and 6 bases respectively. Counted from cysteine to phenylalanine, this CDR3 has 11 amino acids. The DNA shown is the 33-base CDR3, in frame from base 1. The germline V gene yields SNHLY for CDR1 and FYNNEI for CDR2. The instrument was an Illumina NovaSeq 6000. cDNA libraries for TCRalpha and TCRbeta were prepared by 5'RACE using constant-segment primers, with sample barcodes and unique molecular identifiers added. RNA was extracted from every sample with Trizol reagent. Amplification of the libraries took two PCR steps, and the second step added a second sample barcode plus Illumina TruSeq adapters. The libraries were sequenced on an Illumina NovaSeq using 2 x 150 bp paired-end reads. The original pipeline was this. Reads were demultiplexed and collapsed into UMI-guided consensus sequences with migec v1.2.7. Using mixcr v2.1.11, the UMI consensuses were aligned to TRA and TRB V and J templates and assembled into clonotypes. A clonotype was counted as expanded or contracted only when both edgeR and NoisET called the clonotype significant, with the noise models trained on biological replicates. For edgeR calls, the cutoffs were a false discovery rate-adjusted p below 0.01 and a log2 fold-change threshold of 1. PCA with hierarchical clustering of max-normalized trajectories of the 1000 most abundant clonotypes was used as exploratory dynamics analysis. Each responding clone was given a CD4 or CD8 phenotype based on the CD4+ and CD8+ repertoires, which had been sequenced separately. TCRdb redid the processing of the public reads, applying fastp at Q25 and MiXCR, and retained in-frame beta chains. Rows with one shared CDR3 protein collapse into an entry with the most common genes and DNA. Here the V and J calls rest on TCRdb's processing, not on the authors' analysis. A total of hundreds of thousands of distinct CDR3 sequences appear in this sample, roughly 18% of them only once. Clones ranked in the top ten supply around 12% of the sample.

This TCR came from an adult woman who had mild COVID-19 (a few samples of this study predate the infection). The sample titles of this study are shuffled in the database, so cell type and time point are left out; the donor was told from shared clones. The receptor chain draws on TRBV2 and TRBJ2-2; the D segment cannot be called with confidence. Input material: PBMCs or a T cell subset sorted from them (not recorded which). The bases are TGTGCCAACAAGGGATCCGGGGAGCTGTTTTTT. Its translation reads: CANKGSGELFF. Here the CDR3 is joined to the reference TRBV2 and TRBJ2-2 genes, and the full variable domain is: EPEVTQTPSHQVTQMGQEVILRCVPISNHLYFYWYRQILGQKVEFLVSFYNNEISEKSEIFDDQFSVERPDGSNFTLKIRSTKLEDSAMYFCANKGSGELFFGEGSRLTVL.